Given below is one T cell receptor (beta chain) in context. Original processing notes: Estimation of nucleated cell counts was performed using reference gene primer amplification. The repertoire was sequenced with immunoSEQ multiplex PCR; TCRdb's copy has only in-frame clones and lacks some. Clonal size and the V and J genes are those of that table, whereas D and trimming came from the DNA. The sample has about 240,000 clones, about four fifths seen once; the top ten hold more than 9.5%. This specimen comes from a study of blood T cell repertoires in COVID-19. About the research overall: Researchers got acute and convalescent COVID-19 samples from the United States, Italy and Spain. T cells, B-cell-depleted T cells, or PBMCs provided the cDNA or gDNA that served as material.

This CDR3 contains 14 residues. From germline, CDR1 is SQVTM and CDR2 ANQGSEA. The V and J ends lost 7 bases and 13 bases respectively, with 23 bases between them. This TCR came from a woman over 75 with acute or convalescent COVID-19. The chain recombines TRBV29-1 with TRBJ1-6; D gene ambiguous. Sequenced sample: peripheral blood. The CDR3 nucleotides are TGCAGCGCCGTCCTCGGGAATCTCGGTGGGCCCCTCCACTTT. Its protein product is CSAVLGNLGGPLHF.